These 9 T cell receptor beta chains were sequenced from one sample in a study of response to subunit inactivated influenza vaccine. TCRdb re-called the RT-PCR reads through MiXCR, storing one row per CDR3 protein. Of roughly 790,000 distinct CDR3 sequences in the sample, around 21% are singletons; the top ten hold roughly 10%. Sequenced material: PBMCs from blood, taken approximately 5 days after vaccination. The receptor set was obtained from a man in his fifties who received an inactivated influenza vaccine.

This sequence joins TRBV29-1 and TRBJ2-5; D might be TRBD2 (6 bases). Per germline, CDR1 SQVTM and CDR2 ANQGSEA. Deletions cut 3 bases from V and 5 bases from J, with 16 bases between. This CDR3 contains 14 residues. The DNA of the CDR3 is TGCAGCGTTGACGCCGCAAGGGCGGGGGAGACCCAGTACTTC. It yields the protein CSVDAARAGETQYF. Based on the CDR3 plus reference TRBV29-1 and TRBJ2-5, the full variable domain is SAVISQKPSRDICQRGTSLTIQCQVDSQVTMMFWYRQQPGQSLTLIATANQGSEATYESGFVIDKFPISRPNLTFSTLTVSNMSPEDSSIYLCSVDAARAGETQYFGPGTRLLVL.

About this clonotype itself: Being one base from a much bigger clone, this may be a read error. The rearrangement uses TRBV20-1 and TRBJ2-5; 7 bases fit TRBD1. Germline trimming cut 5 bases from V and 10 bases from J; bases unmatched to any gene: 7. In germline, CDR1 is DFQATT, CDR2 SNEGSKA (reference sequence). CDR3 length: 11 amino acids. The CDR3 region has the DNA TGCAGTGCTGGCGGCCCAGGGGGCCAGTACTTC. It specifies CSAGGPGGQYF.

The chain is built from TRBV5-1 and TRBJ2-7, with D possibly TRBD1 on 6 matching bases. The length of the CDR3 is 12 residues. CDR1 is SGHRS and CDR2 is YFSETQ in the germline V gene. V was cut by 5 bases and J by 5 bases, with 11 bases left in between. CDR3 sequence (DNA): TGCGCCAGCAGTCTTAGGACAGACGAGCAGTACTTC. Translating it yields CASSLRTDEQYF.

This clonotype showed up many times. The chain recombines TRBV12-3 or TRBV12-4 with TRBJ2-5, with D possibly being TRBD1 (5 bases). V was shortened by 6 bases and J by 4 bases, with 9 bases between the two germline ends. The CDR3 spans 12 residues. CDR3 coding DNA: TGTGCCAGCAGACAGGTTTTAGAGACCCAGTACTTC. It is translated as CASRQVLETQYF.

The J gene is TRBJ2-1, the V gene TRBV9, with 10 bases lining up with TRBD1. The CDR3 loop spans 16 amino acids. J gave up 4 bases and V 4 bases, and 8 bases lay outside the gene matches. Germline V lookup: CDR1 SGDLS, CDR2 YYNGEE. The CDR3 bases are TGTGCCAGCAGCCCATGGGGGGACAGGGGATACAATGAGCAGTTCTTC. It is translated as CASSPWGDRGYNEQFF.

In its sample, this clonotype was seen a few times. The CDR3 coding sequence is TGTGCCACGGCGGAGACAGGGGGGCCAGATACGCAGTATTTT. Its translation is CATAETGGPDTQYF. The J gene is TRBJ2-3, the V gene TRBV24-1; 9 bases agree with TRBD1. This CDR3 region has 14 residues. V shed 10 bases, J shed 4 bases, and the junction held 8 bases outside the gene matches. CDR1 is KGHDR, CDR2 SFDVKD, per germline.

This chain links TRBV28 with TRBJ2-7, with TRBD1 as a possible D gene (6 bases). Trimming stripped 5 bases from V and 4 bases from J, with 18 bases between. Germline CDR1 reads MDHEN; CDR2 reads SYDVKM. This CDR3 contains 15 residues. The CDR3 here is CASSTTGTNDYEQYF. The CDR3, as DNA: TGTGCCAGCAGTACCACCGGGACAAATGATTACGAGCAGTACTTC.

The chain employs TRBV29-1 and TRBJ2-5; a possible D gene is TRBD2 (6 bases). Germline CDR1 SQVTM, CDR2 ANQGSEA. V lost 3 bases and J 6 bases, leaving 8 bases between the germline ends. The CDR3 totals 11 residues. The CDR3 sequence: CSVEGGQTQYF. The DNA for the CDR3 is TGCAGCGTTGAGGGGGGACAGACCCAGTACTTC.

This chain joins TRBV5-1 and TRBJ2-5; TRBD1 or TRBD2 may be the D gene (5 bases each). The CDR3 is 16 residues long. Germline assignment: CDR1 SGHRS and CDR2 YFSETQ. The germline V and J ends were trimmed by 4 bases and 1 base, with 17 bases remaining between them. In DNA, the CDR3 is TGCGCCAGCAGCGGGGGTTTCTTGGGGTCCCAAGAGACCCAGTACTTC. Encoded protein: CASSGGFLGSQETQYF.